One sample yielded the 21 T cell receptor beta chains listed below, sequenced in a study of post-analysis software for immune sequencing data. Unique molecular identifiers were present in the TCR beta cDNA libraries. TCRdb processed the PCR reads anew with MiXCR; each CDR3 protein has one entry. The repertoire holds 430,000 or so distinct CDR3 sequences, with roughly 38% as singletons. These receptors' antigens are unknown. Study findings and constraints: TRBV5-6, TRBV5-1 and TRBV20-1 were among four or five TRBV segments more frequent in patients than controls.

Sequences were obtained from blood. The source is a girl aged 2 to 10 with multiple sclerosis.

V usage is TRBV15 and J usage is TRBJ2-1; 10 nucleotides agree with TRBD2. The CDR3 has 16 amino acids. The germline CDR1 and CDR2 sequences are LNHNV and YYDKDF (reference sequence). Trimming at V came to 1 base and at J to 8 bases, leaving 8 bases not matched to a gene. The chain's CDR3 is CATSRGSSGRFYEQFF. The DNA of the CDR3 is TGTGCCACCAGCAGAGGGTCTAGCGGGAGATTCTATGAGCAGTTCTTC.

The chain is built from TRBV20-1 and TRBJ2-1; no clear D. Germline values: CDR1 DFQATT, CDR2 SNEGSKA (reference sequence). The V end lost 3 bases, the J end lost 13 bases, and 10 bases lay between the germline ends. The CDR3 consists of 10 residues. The CDR3 sequence: CSASTGTQFF. In DNA, the CDR3 is TGCAGTGCTAGTACGGGCACCCAGTTCTTC.

This clonotype has just one count. The rearrangement links TRBV7-2 to TRBJ2-4; TRBD2 aligns across 10 bases. Near its end, the DNA agrees better with TRBJ2-1, so the J call may be wrong. The CDR3 contains 15 residues. Germline values: CDR1 SGHTA, CDR2 FQGNSA. Written as DNA, the CDR3 is TGTGCCAGCAGCTTATCCCCGGGACTAGCGTGGGAGCAGTTCTTC. Protein sequence: CASSLSPGLAWEQFF.

The rearrangement links TRBV4-3 to TRBJ2-6, with D uncertain. The germline CDR1 and CDR2 sequences are LGHNA and YSLEER. The CDR3 covers 18 residues. Trimming left V 0 bases short and J 2 bases short, with 14 bases between. The CDR3 loop is CASSQDYLGGTGANVLTF. DNA for the CDR3: TGCGCCAGCAGCCAAGATTATTTAGGCGGAACTGGGGCCAACGTCCTGACTTTC.

The chain recombines TRBV6-1 with TRBJ2-5; unclear D gene. The germline V and J ends were trimmed by 0 bases and 5 bases, with 10 bases remaining between them. The germline V gene encodes CDR1 MNHNS and CDR2 SASEGT. This CDR3 has 14 residues. The CDR3 coding sequence is TGTGCCAGCAGTGAAGCCCTATACGCGGAGACCCAGTACTTC. Translation: CASSEALYAETQYF.

There are a few counts of this clonotype. In DNA form, the CDR3 reads TGTGCCAGCAGCCTATTAGCGGGAGGGCCAAGTGGGGAAGAGACCCAGTACTTC. Residues: CASSLLAGGPSGEETQYF. The chain joins TRBV7-9 to TRBJ2-5; TRBD2 matches 11 bases. J lost 3 bases, V lost 5 bases, and 14 bases had no gene match. Germline V CDR1 and CDR2: SEHNR, FQNEAQ (reference sequence). The CDR3 sequence is 18 residues long.

This rearrangement joins TRBV10-2 to TRBJ2-5; 12 nucleotides match TRBD2. In germline, CDR1 is WSHSY, CDR2 SAAADI. The CDR3 has 15 residues. J lost 11 bases, V lost 0 bases, and 7 bases had no gene match. In DNA, the CDR3 is TGCGCCAGCAGTGAGTCGACTAGCGGGGGCTACGGGCAGTACTTC. It is translated as CASSESTSGGYGQYF.

Only a few counts were recorded for this clonotype. This sequence joins TRBV15 and TRBJ2-3; possible D gene TRBD1, 5 bases. The CDR3 totals 13 residues. Germline CDR1 reads LNHNV; CDR2 reads YYDKDF (reference sequence). V was shortened by 5 bases and J by 14 bases, with 20 bases between the two germline ends. The CDR3 bases are TGTGCCACCAGCGAACACCAAGGGGCGTTGCGGTATTTT. This gives the protein CATSEHQGALRYF.

This clonotype has just a few counts. The gene calls are TRBV20-1 and TRBJ2-7, with 7 bases identical to TRBD1. In germline, CDR1 is DFQATT, CDR2 SNEGSKA (reference sequence). This CDR3 contains 14 residues. V shed 4 bases, J shed 1 base, and the junction held 7 bases outside the gene matches. For the CDR3, the DNA is TGCAGTGCTATGCCCGGGACAGTATCCTACGAGCAGTACTTC. It is translated as CSAMPGTVSYEQYF.

This chain uses TRBV10-3 with TRBJ2-3; 8 bases fit TRBD2. The CDR3 loop spans 14 amino acids. J gave up 5 bases and V 3 bases, and 4 bases lay outside the gene matches. Germline V CDR1 and CDR2: ENHRY, SYGVKD. In nucleotides, the CDR3 is TGTGCCATCAGTGAAGCGGGGGTGGGAGATACGCAGTATTTT. Its protein product is CAISEAGVGDTQYF.

The V gene is TRBV12-3 or TRBV12-4, the J gene TRBJ1-5, with 7 bases aligning to TRBD1. The CDR3 length is 13 residues. The V gene end was trimmed by 9 bases and the J gene end by 7 bases; junction bases not matched to a gene: 9. CDR3 residues: CASMTGREQPQHF. The DNA for the CDR3 is TGTGCCAGTATGACAGGGCGCGAGCAGCCCCAGCATTTT.

The chain links TRBV20-1 to TRBJ1-1, with a weak D call TRBD1 (5 bases). Germline loops: CDR1 DFQATT, CDR2 SNEGSKA (reference sequence). Between the trimmed V and J ends, which lost 5 bases and 3 bases, there was a span of 19 bases. The CDR3 runs 15 residues. The CDR3 protein is CSAPQLGGGDTEAFF. The CDR3 region has the DNA TGCAGTGCTCCCCAACTTGGCGGGGGTGACACTGAAGCTTTCTTT.

In its sample, this clonotype was seen a few times. The V and J genes are TRBV20-1 and TRBJ1-2; D call uncertain. Trimming removed 3 bases at V and 5 bases at J, with 7 bases between. The CDR3 extends over 11 amino acids. Germline V CDR1 and CDR2: DFQATT, SNEGSKA (reference sequence). In nucleotides, the CDR3 is TGCAGTGCTAGGGCGGAATATGGCTACACCTTC. This encodes CSARAEYGYTF.

With regard to this clonotype: At one end the junction does not follow the germline gene, possibly because of a read error. The chain combines TRBV6-2 or TRBV6-3 with TRBJ2-1; TRBD1 agrees at 7 bases. The J call may be wrong; the DNA end is better matched by TRBJ2-7. Germline CDR1 reads MNHEY; CDR2 reads SVGEGT. The CDR3 runs to 14 residues. CDR3 sequence reads: CASSNIQGHYKQYF. CDR3 nucleotides: TGTGCCAGCAGTAACATACAGGGGCACTACAAGCAGTACTTC.

The J gene is TRBJ2-7, the V gene TRBV27; TRBD1 matches 7 bases. CDR1 and CDR2 from the germline V gene are MNHEY and SMNVEV (reference sequence). The CDR3 contains 17 residues. V shed 3 bases, J shed 0 bases, and the junction held 11 bases outside the gene matches. The CDR3 sequence: CASSFRATGLGSYEQYF. CDR3 sequence (DNA): TGTGCCAGCAGTTTTCGGGCGACAGGGTTAGGCTCCTACGAGCAGTACTTC.

The chain carries TRBV12-3 or TRBV12-4 and TRBJ2-7, with 7 bases lining up with TRBD2. This CDR3 spans 15 amino acids. V shed 6 bases, J shed 4 bases, and the junction held 12 bases outside the gene matches. The CDR3 DNA reads TGTGCCAGCAGGACATCTAGCGGAGGTCTGTACGAGCAGTACTTC. Amino acid sequence: CASRTSSGGLYEQYF.

This clonotype appeared a few times. This rearrangement joins TRBV6-5 to TRBJ1-2, with D tentatively TRBD1 (5 bases). CDR1 MNHEY and CDR2 SVGAGI come from the germline V gene. This CDR3 region has 13 residues. V was trimmed by 2 bases and J by 6 bases, leaving 10 bases between them. DNA for the CDR3: TGTGCCAGCAGTTACCTCGACAGTGATGGCTACACCTTC. This codes for CASSYLDSDGYTF.

This rearrangement joins TRBV28 to TRBJ2-1; D call uncertain. Germline CDR1 reads MDHEN; CDR2 reads SYDVKM. The ends were cut back, 3 bases at V and 8 bases at J, with 11 bases in the middle. The CDR3 loop spans 13 amino acids. DNA of the CDR3: TGTGCCAGCAGTTTGTTGGTGGTCGATGAGCAGTTCTTC. Amino acids: CASSLLVVDEQFF.

The chain links TRBV5-1 to TRBJ2-7, with 8 bases matching TRBD2. The CDR3 is 15 amino acids. Trimming cost V 0 bases and J 2 bases; bases outside gene matches: 4. The germline gives CDR1 SGHRS, CDR2 YFSETQ. CDR3 in amino acids: CASSLAGGRAYEQYF. The CDR3 coding sequence is TGCGCCAGCAGCTTGGCGGGAGGGCGAGCCTACGAGCAGTACTTC.

This clonotype was seen only once. The V call is TRBV5-1, the J call TRBJ1-4, with D possibly TRBD1 on 6 matching bases. V was clipped by 1 base and J by 8 bases, with 9 bases between them. CDR1 is SGHRS, CDR2 YFSETQ, per germline. CDR3 length: 13 amino acids. CDR3 protein: CASSLRTEEKLFF. The DNA of the CDR3 is TGCGCCAGCAGCTTGAGGACAGAAGAAAAACTGTTTTTT.

The DNA of the CDR3 is TGTGCCACCGCACCCAGACTAGCGGGATCCGAGACCCAGTACTTC. The encoded protein is CATAPRLAGSETQYF. V and J are TRBV6-1 and TRBJ2-5, with 11 bases matching TRBD2. Germline assignment: CDR1 MNHNS and CDR2 SASEGT. J gave up 5 bases and V 10 bases, and 12 bases lay outside the gene matches. The CDR3 sequence is 15 residues long.